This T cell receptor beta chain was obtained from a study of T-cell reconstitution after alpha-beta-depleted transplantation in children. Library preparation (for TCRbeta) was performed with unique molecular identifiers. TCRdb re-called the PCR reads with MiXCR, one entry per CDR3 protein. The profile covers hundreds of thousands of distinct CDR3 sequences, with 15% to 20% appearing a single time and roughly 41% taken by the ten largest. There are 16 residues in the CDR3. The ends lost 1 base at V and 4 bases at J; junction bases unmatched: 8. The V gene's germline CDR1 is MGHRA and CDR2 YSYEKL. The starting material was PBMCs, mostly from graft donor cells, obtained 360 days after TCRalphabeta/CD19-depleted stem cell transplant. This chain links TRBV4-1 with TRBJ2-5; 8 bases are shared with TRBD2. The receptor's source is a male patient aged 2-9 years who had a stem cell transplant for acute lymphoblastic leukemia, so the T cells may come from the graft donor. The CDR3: CASSQVFPGLGETQYF. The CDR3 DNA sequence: TGCGCCAGCAGCCAAGTTTTCCCGGGACTAGGAGAGACCCAGTACTTC.